This T cell receptor beta chain is drawn from a study of spatial heterogeneity in lung cancer. TCRdb analysed the 5' RACE reads with MiXCR anew, one entry per CDR3 protein. The sample consists of some 20,000 distinct CDR3 sequences, 3% to 3.5% of them appearing once. This CDR3 is built from 14 residues. CDR1 and CDR2 from the germline V gene are MDHEN and SYDVKM. With 5 bases removed from V and 1 base from J, the gap between germline ends came to 11 bases. This clonotype was detected many times. Time point defined: sample taken at primary tumor resection. Unsorted whole RNA samples from tumor, nontumor lung or frozen PBMC were sequenced.

This receptor was taken from a female donor with early-stage non-small cell lung cancer. Sequencing was performed on PBMCs, taken at surgery. This chain uses TRBV28 with TRBJ1-2, with D unresolved. The CDR3 bases are TGTGCCAGCAGTCTCGGACGGATTAACTATGGCTACACCTTC. It codes for CASSLGRINYGYTF.